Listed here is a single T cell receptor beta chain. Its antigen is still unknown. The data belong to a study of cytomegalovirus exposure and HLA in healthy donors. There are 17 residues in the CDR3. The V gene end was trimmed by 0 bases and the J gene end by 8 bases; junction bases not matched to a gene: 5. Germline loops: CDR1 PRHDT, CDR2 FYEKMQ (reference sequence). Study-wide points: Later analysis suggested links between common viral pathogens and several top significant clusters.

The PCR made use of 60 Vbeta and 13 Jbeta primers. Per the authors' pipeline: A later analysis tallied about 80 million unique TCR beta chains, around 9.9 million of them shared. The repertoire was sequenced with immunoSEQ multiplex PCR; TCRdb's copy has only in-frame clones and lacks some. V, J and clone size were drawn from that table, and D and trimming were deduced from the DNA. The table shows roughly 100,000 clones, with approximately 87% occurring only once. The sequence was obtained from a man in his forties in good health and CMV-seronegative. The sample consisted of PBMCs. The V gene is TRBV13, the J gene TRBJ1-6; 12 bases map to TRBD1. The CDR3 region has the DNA TGTGCCAGCAGCTTAGGGGGACAGGGGGCGCGGGATTCACCCCTCCACTTT. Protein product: CASSLGGQGARDSPLHF.